This T cell receptor beta chain was captured in a study of sequential checkpoint blockade in melanoma. Study in general: Arm A got nivolumab then ipilimumab; arm B the reverse, 1:1.

Assay: immunoSEQ multiplex PCR; the TCRdb copy retains only in-frame clones and omits some. Of about 4,800 clones in the sample, around 70% were seen once. Specified treatment: randomized to nivolumab then ipilimumab (arm A) or the reverse (arm B). PBMC sorting kept live CD3+CD8+ cells without CD19 or CD56. This TCR was recovered from a human donor with melanoma. The sequenced sample was CD8+ T cells sorted from blood (inferred from file names), obtained from a patient given nivolumab and ipilimumab in sequence.

The CDR3 DNA reads as TGTGCCAGCAGTCCCGGCGGGGGGAGGTTTGGGGAGCAGTTCTTC. As protein: CASSPGGGRFGEQFF. The V gene is TRBV6-5, the J gene TRBJ2-1; 8 bases align to TRBD2. V gave up 5 bases and J gave up 10 bases; unmatched junction bases: 13. CDR1 and CDR2 (germline): MNHEY, SVGAGI. The CDR3 length is 15 residues.